The 5 T cell receptor beta chains below come from one sample, sequenced in a study of blood T cell repertoires in COVID-19. Profiled with immunoSEQ multiplex PCR; TCRdb holds only in-frame clones, not every one. The sample has 100,000 or so clones; around 79% are singletons. Source material: peripheral blood. The receptors stem from a human donor in a cohort sampled during active COVID-19.

CDR3 DNA sequence: TGTGCCAGCAGCTTGCCCCAGACAGGGGGTGATGGCTACACCTTC. This encodes CASSLPQTGGDGYTF. V is TRBV5-4 and J is TRBJ1-2; 9 bases match TRBD1. Losses at the gene ends were 1 base for V and 6 bases for J; bases not matched to a gene: 7. Germline loops: CDR1 SGHNT, CDR2 YYREEE (reference sequence). The CDR3 loop spans 15 amino acids. Full variable domain (missing parts from reference TRBV5-4 and TRBJ1-2): ETGVTQSPTHLIKTRGQQVTLRCSSQSGHNTVSWYQQALGQGPQFIFQYYREEENGRGNFPPRFSGLQFPNYSSELNVNALELDDSALYLCASSLPQTGGDGYTFGSGTRLTVV.

CDR3 DNA: TGCGCCAGCAGCTTGGACTGGGGGACAGAAGCTTTCTTT. It codes for CASSLDWGTEAFF. V gene TRBV5-1 combines with J gene TRBJ1-1; TRBD1 is a possible D gene (6 bases). The V end was cut by 0 bases, the J end by 8 bases, with 11 bases between. This CDR3 region has 13 residues. Germline-derived CDR1 and CDR2 are SGHRS and YFSETQ.

This clone has just one count. J is TRBJ2-5 and V is TRBV5-1, with a possible D match to TRBD2 (6 bases). With 4 bases removed from V and 4 bases from J, the gap between germline ends came to 17 bases. The CDR3 consists of 15 residues. The germline V gene encodes CDR1 SGHRS and CDR2 YFSETQ. In nucleotides, the CDR3 is TGCGCCAGCAGCAGGGACGGGAGTGGGCGAGAGACCCAGTACTTC. It is translated as CASSRDGSGRETQYF.

This chain connects TRBV30 to TRBJ1-6; D may be TRBD1 (6 bases). This CDR3 is built from 12 residues. The V end was cut by 5 bases, the J end by 10 bases, with 12 bases between. CDR1 is GTSNPN, CDR2 SVGIG, per germline (reference sequence). The CDR3, as DNA: TGTGCCTGGCAGGGGAGCGAATCACCCCTCCACTTT. Its protein is CAWQGSESPLHF.

The chain recombines TRBV4-2 with TRBJ1-2; 9 nucleotides line up with TRBD1. Germline trimming cut 4 bases from V and 4 bases from J; bases unmatched to any gene: 4. Germline V gene data show CDR1 as LGHNA and CDR2 as YNFKEQ. This CDR3 contains 14 residues. The CDR3 nucleotides are TGTGCCAGCAGCCCCGGGACAGGGAGCTATGGCTACACCTTC. This translates into CASSPGTGSYGYTF.